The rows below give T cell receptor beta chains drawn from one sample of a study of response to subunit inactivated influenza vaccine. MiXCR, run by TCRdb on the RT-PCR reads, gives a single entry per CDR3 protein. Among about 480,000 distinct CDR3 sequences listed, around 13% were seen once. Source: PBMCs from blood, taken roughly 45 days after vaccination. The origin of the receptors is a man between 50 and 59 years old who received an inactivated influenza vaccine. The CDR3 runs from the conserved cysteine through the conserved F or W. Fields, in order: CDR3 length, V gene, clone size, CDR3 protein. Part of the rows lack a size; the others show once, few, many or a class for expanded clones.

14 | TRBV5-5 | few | CASSLVGREDEQYF
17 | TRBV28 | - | CASSFRGTGVRRTEAFF
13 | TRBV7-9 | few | CASSSYEKEKLFF
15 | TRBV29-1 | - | CSVAVGTGEAETQYF
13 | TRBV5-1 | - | CASSLSSGTEQYF
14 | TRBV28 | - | CASSITGIANEQFF
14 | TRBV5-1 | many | CASSFTTHYYEQYF
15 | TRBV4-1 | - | CASSYRLATTDTQYF
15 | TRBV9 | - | CASTSTSENTGELFF
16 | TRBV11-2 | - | CASSLVGGIGHNEQFF
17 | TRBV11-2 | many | CASSPGGGGLEYNEQFF
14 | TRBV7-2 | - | CASSSTSSAPEQFF
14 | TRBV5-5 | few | CASSYLGRDTEAFF
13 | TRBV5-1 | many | CASAAGGGYEQYF
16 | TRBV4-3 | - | CASSLRTGRGTGELFF
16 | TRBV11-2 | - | CASSLTGGMDSYEQYF
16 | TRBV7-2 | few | CASSFRQGLVGTEAFF
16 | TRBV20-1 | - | CSARALTSGTYNEQFF
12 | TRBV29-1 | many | CSGGQGLGELFF
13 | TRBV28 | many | CASSLGTAYEQYF
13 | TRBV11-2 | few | CASSSIANYGYTF
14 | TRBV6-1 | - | CASMSWGAEGGYTF
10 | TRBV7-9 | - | CASSSTEAFF
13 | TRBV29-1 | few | CSVLDRGQNEQYF
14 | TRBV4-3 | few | CASSHLGVGNGYTF
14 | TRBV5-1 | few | CASSLAPNPDIQYF
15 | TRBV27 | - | CASSFSSGETYEQYF
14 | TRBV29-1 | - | CSVVGQLNTGELFF
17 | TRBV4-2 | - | CASSQERAGATHGELFF
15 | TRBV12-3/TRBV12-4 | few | CASSRTGGANTEAFF
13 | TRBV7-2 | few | CASSLLRDQPQHF
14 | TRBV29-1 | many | CSVDRGKSYNEQFF
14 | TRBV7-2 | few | CASSAYRGTGHYNF
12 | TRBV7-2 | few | CASSLYGDIQYF
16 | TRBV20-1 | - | CSARDLRGGLDYEQYF
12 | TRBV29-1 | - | CSGGQPQETQYF
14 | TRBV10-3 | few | CAISTTQGNYGYTF
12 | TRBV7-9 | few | CASSFDSLEAFF
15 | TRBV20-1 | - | CSARGGTSSADTQYF
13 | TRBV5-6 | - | CASSLGTAHEQYF
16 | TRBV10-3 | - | CAISESDSYSNQPQHF